The TCR beta chain described here comes from a study of OX40 agonist ivuxolimab in advanced cancers. Measured with immunoSEQ multiplex PCR; TCRdb has only the in-frame clones, and not every one. The table records under 100,000 clones, over 75% of them present only once. Trimming took off 7 bases at V and 8 bases at J, with 17 bases between the two ends. Germline assignment: CDR1 MNHNY and CDR2 SVGAGI (reference sequence). This CDR3 region has 13 residues. The sequencing here drew on CD4+ or CD8+ T cells sorted from blood, taken in a trial of the OX40 agonist ivuxolimab. The receptor comes from an adult with an advanced solid tumor such as melanoma, head and neck, liver or kidney cancer. V usage is TRBV6-6 and J usage is TRBJ1-2; maybe TRBD1 (5 bases). This CDR3 reads CASTLRVRGGYTF. CDR3 in DNA: TGTGCCAGCACCCTGAGGGTTCGGGGGGGCTACACCTTC.